This paragraph reports one T cell receptor beta chain. The antigen is unknown. The data were produced by immunoSEQ multiplex PCR, yet TCRdb's version contains in-frame clones alone and is incomplete. The sample has approximately 100,000 clones, 80% to 90% seen once; the top ten hold 0.7% to 0.9%. The CDR3 consists of 14 residues. Trimming removed 7 bases from V and 2 bases from J, with 15 bases in between. Per the germline V gene, CDR1 is LGHNA and CDR2 is YSLEER. The data derive from a study of OX40 agonist ivuxolimab in advanced cancers. At the level of the study: The patients received ivuxolimab by intravenous route every 2 weeks at 0.01 to 10 mg/kg.

Overall study findings and caveats: At doses 0.1 to 3.0 mg/kg, CD4+ and CD8+ clones expanded. CD8+ T cells averaged more expanded clones than CD4+.

Patients who had autoimmune disease history or got systemic immunosuppression were left out. The V call is TRBV4-3, the J call TRBJ2-7; no firm D call. The receptor was derived from an adult with an advanced solid tumor such as melanoma, head and neck, liver or kidney cancer. The sequenced sample was CD4+ or CD8+ T cells sorted from blood, obtained in a trial of the OX40 agonist ivuxolimab. Written as DNA, the CDR3 is TGCGCCAGCAACTTACGGTGCATAACCTACGAGCAGTACTTC. Residues: CASNLRCITYEQYF.